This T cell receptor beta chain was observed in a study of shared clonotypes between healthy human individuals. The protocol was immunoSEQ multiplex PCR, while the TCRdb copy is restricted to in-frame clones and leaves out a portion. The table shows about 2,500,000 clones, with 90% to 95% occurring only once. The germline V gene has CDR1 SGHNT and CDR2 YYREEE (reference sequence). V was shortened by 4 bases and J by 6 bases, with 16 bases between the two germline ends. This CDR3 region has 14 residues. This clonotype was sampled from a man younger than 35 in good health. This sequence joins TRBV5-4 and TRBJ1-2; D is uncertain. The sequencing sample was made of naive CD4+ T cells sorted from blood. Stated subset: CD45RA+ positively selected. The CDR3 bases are TGTGCCAGCAGCGTGGATCTTGAAGGTCATGGCTACACCTTC. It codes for CASSVDLEGHGYTF.